Sequencing of this T cell receptor beta chain was carried out in a study of CXCR3-negative and CXCR3-positive naive CD8 T cells. Study background: Summed over all libraries, TRB reads came to 130 million to 150 million, with about 1.5 +/- 0.3 million per library.

Naive CD8+ T lymphocytes were specified as CD45RO-CCR7+CD27+CD95-. Study-wide results and limits: More hydrophobic TRB CDR3s were found in CXCR3-positive naive cells than in CXCR3-negative naive cells.

Preparation of TRB cDNA libraries relied on 5' RACE carrying UMI labels. Each CDR3 protein gets one entry in TCRdb, which reprocessed the 5' RACE reads and gives no DNA. This table lists over 70,000 distinct CDR3 sequences. In regard to this clonotype: Its specificity is unknown.

The sequencing input was naive CXCR3+ CD8+ T cells from blood. Documented subset: CD45RO-CCR7+CD27+CD95- naive CD8+ T cells expressing CXCR3 (TNR3+). The sequence was collected from a human donor in good health. Some clones in this sample may be carry-over from other donors' samples.

The CDR3 sequence is CATAGLQGANGYTF. The chain is built from TRBV6-1 and TRBJ1-2; TCRdb outputs TRBD1, but without DNA this stays unchecked. The CDR3 runs to 14 residues. From germline, CDR1 is MNHNS and CDR2 SASEGT.